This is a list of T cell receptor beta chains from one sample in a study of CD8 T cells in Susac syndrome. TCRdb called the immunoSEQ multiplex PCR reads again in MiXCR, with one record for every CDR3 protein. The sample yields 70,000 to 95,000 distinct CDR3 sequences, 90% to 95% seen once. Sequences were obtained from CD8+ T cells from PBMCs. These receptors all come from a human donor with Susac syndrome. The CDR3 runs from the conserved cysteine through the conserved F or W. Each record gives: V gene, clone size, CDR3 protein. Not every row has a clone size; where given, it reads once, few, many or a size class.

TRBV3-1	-	CASSQEFLEGHTEAFF
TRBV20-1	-	CSASGRRSYNEQFF
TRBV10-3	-	CAISETPGRLNTEAFF
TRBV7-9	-	CASSAGTQNEQYF
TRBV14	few	CASSHYNEQFF
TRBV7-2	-	CASRERGAPYEQYF
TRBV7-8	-	CASSQTLLGALSTDTQYF
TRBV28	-	CASSSGTSGSGKTQYF
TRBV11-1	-	CAKRTGTGELFF
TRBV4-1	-	CASSQERLYNEQFF
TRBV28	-	CASTSLGQLNTEAFF
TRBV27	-	CASSLTGGGNLEKLFF
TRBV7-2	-	CASTGGATYEQYF
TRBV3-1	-	CASSQGFDSSYEQYF
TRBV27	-	CASTASSSGAYNEQFF
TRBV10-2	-	CASSEVASGNNEQFF
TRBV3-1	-	CASRTGITDTQYF
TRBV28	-	CASSLSGAEQFF